The source of this T cell receptor beta chain is a study of blood T cells in healthy people across ages. Findings of the study overall: Per million T cells, TCR beta diversity dropped roughly linearly as age increased. Compared with aged donors, long-lived donors showed fewer expanded clones, suggesting selection.

This CDR3 is built from 16 residues. With 5 bases clipped from V and 3 bases from J, the junction kept 11 bases outside the gene matches. Germline V gene lookup returns CDR1 SGHAT and CDR2 FQNNGV. Together with a sample-barcoded 5' primer, a J-beta primer mix was included in a second PCR lasting roughly 6 to 12 cycles. In TCRdb, the 5' RACE reads were re-called with MiXCR into one record per CDR3 protein. The table lists roughly 1.7 million distinct CDR3 sequences, around 35% of them singletons. In the case of this clonotype: What it binds is unknown.

This rearrangement joins TRBV11-2 to TRBJ1-1; the match to TRBD1 covers 8 bases. The clonotype originates from a woman aged 25 to 39 in good health. The sample comprised blood. In DNA, the CDR3 is TGTGCCAGCAGCCGAACAGGGGGTATAGGGGACACTGAAGCTTTCTTT. Translated, it gives CASSRTGGIGDTEAFF.